This TCR beta chain was identified during a study of cytomegalovirus exposure and HLA in healthy donors. Study overall: A later analysis reported the 90 to 150 validation repertoires used the same platform as the roughly 700 first-cohort repertoires. Study results and caveats: 164 TCR beta chains were listed as cytomegalovirus-associated. In vitro assays verified that three CMV-associated chains recognized CMV antigens specifically.

These donors were members of the roughly 120-subject validation cohort, a group separate from the approximately 670-subject first cohort. The assay was immunoSEQ multiplex PCR, and TCRdb's table has in-frame clones only and misses some. This repertoire shows more than 250,000 clones, roughly 87% found once; its top ten account for roughly 1.2%. The CDR3 is 18 amino acids. Germline V gene lookup returns CDR1 SEHNR and CDR2 FQNEAQ (reference sequence). Deletions cut 0 bases from V and 0 bases from J, with 15 bases between. The table lists this clone with a count of one. Its specificity is unknown. The chain combines TRBV7-9 with TRBJ1-5; possibly TRBD1 for D (6 bases). This receptor was identified in a woman in her thirties in good health and CMV-seropositive. Material: PBMCs. The chain's CDR3 is CASSLALGGLYSNQPQHF. The CDR3 DNA reads as TGTGCCAGCAGCTTAGCGCTTGGGGGCCTCTATAGCAATCAGCCCCAGCATTTT.